These 31 T cell receptor beta chains were all obtained from the same sample, sequenced in a study of T cell responses to AZD1222 COVID-19 vaccine. Sequenced by immunoSEQ multiplex PCR; TCRdb stores in-frame clones only, minus some. This repertoire shows about 94,000 clones, over 75% found once; its top ten account for roughly 12%. The specimen comprised peripheral blood, sampled 28 days after the second AZD1222 dose. The receptors stem from an adult who received the AZD1222 COVID-19 vaccine.

The chain couples TRBV19 to TRBJ1-5, with a weak D call TRBD1 (5 bases). The CDR3 contains 18 residues. Germline lookup yields CDR1 LNHDA and CDR2 SQIVND (reference sequence). Trimming pared 8 bases from V and 5 bases from J, leaving 28 bases between. CDR3 sequence reads: CASGGNRGTGPRHQPQHF. CDR3 coding DNA: TGTGCCAGTGGGGGAAATAGAGGGACCGGACCTCGGCATCAGCCCCAGCATTTT.

The V gene is TRBV10-3, the J gene TRBJ2-3; 15 nucleotides align to TRBD2. Germline values: CDR1 ENHRY, CDR2 SYGVKD. Trimming took 6 bases from V and 6 from J; bases not matched to a gene: 7. The CDR3 length is 16 residues. The CDR3 region has the DNA TGTGCCATCAGGGACGATGGACTAGCGGGGGGGGATACGCAGTATTTT. Protein product: CAIRDDGLAGGDTQYF.

The chain combines TRBV9 with TRBJ2-3; D is uncertain. CDR3 size: 16 residues. From germline, CDR1 is SGDLS and CDR2 YYNGEE. The ends were cut back, 3 bases at V and 0 bases at J, with 14 bases in the middle. The CDR3, as DNA: TGTGCCAGCAGCGGCAAAATATCAGTTAGCACAGATACGCAGTATTTT. The encoded protein is CASSGKISVSTDTQYF.

This chain connects TRBV4-1 to TRBJ2-7, with 13 bases lining up with TRBD2. CDR1 and CDR2 from the germline V gene are MGHRA and YSYEKL. The CDR3 consists of 18 residues. V dropped 4 bases and J dropped 2; count of bases not matched to a gene: 11. CDR3 loop: CASSLAGTSGVPPYEQYF. The CDR3 DNA is TGCGCCAGCAGCCTGGCCGGGACTAGCGGGGTACCTCCCTACGAGCAGTACTTC.

This clone was found once. J is TRBJ2-1 and V is TRBV11-3; 8 bases fit TRBD2. CDR1 SGHNT and CDR2 YENEEA come from the germline V gene. J gave up 0 bases and V 1 base, and 5 bases lay outside the gene matches. The CDR3 extends over 17 amino acids. The CDR3 reads CASSLGRGGFSYNEQFF. In DNA form, the CDR3 reads TGTGCCAGCAGCTTAGGCCGGGGGGGCTTCTCCTACAATGAGCAGTTCTTC.

The chain's CDR3 is CASSQLLGPKNIQYF. CDR3 DNA: TGCGCCAGCAGCCAACTTCTAGGTCCCAAAAACATTCAGTACTTC. This chain uses TRBV4-1 with TRBJ2-4; D unclear. Germline CDR1 MGHRA, CDR2 YSYEKL. V was pared by 2 bases and J by 2 bases, with 10 bases between. The CDR3 has 15 amino acids.

The chain carries TRBV28 and TRBJ2-7; TRBD1 aligns across 8 bases. V shed 7 bases, J shed 5 bases, and the junction held 13 bases outside the gene matches. In germline, CDR1 is MDHEN, CDR2 SYDVKM. The CDR3 is 15 residues long. The CDR3 DNA is TGTGCCAGCACCGCCTTCTTTGCAGGGGGCGACGAGCAGTACTTC. Translating gives CASTAFFAGGDEQYF.

A single count supports this clone. V usage is TRBV5-6 and J usage is TRBJ1-6, with D hard to call. Between the trimmed V and J ends, which lost 4 bases and 4 bases, there was a span of 12 bases. Germline-derived CDR1 and CDR2 are SGHDT and YYEEEE. This CDR3 is built from 15 residues. In DNA form, the CDR3 reads TGTGCCAGCAGCGTAACCGGGATTTATAATTCACCCCTCCACTTT. Protein: CASSVTGIYNSPLHF.

This chain links TRBV19 with TRBJ2-1, with D unresolved. The V gene's germline CDR1 is LNHDA and CDR2 SQIVND (reference sequence). CDR3 size: 13 residues. V lost 5 bases, J lost 6 bases, and 11 bases lay in between. The CDR3 bases are TGTGCCAGTAGTCCTCTACAGTCCAATGAGCAGTTCTTC. The encoded protein is CASSPLQSNEQFF.

This chain joins TRBV6-5 and TRBJ1-2; maybe TRBD1 (5 bases). V lost 4 bases and J lost 6, with 6 bases in between. Germline CDR1 is MNHEY and CDR2 is SVGAGI. This CDR3 comprises 11 residues. The CDR3 reads CASSWGDGYTF. In DNA, the CDR3 is TGTGCCAGCAGTTGGGGGGATGGCTACACCTTC.

The chain is built from TRBV5-1 and TRBJ2-1; D unclear. Per the germline V gene, CDR1 is SGHRS and CDR2 is YFSETQ. The V gene lost 0 bases and the J gene lost 5 bases, with 6 bases spanning the gap. This CDR3 has 13 amino acids. The CDR3 region is CASSLVSNNEQFF. The CDR3, as DNA: TGCGCCAGCAGCTTGGTCAGTAACAATGAGCAGTTCTTC.

This chain uses TRBV9 with TRBJ1-4; 7 bases align to TRBD1. Germline lookup yields CDR1 SGDLS and CDR2 YYNGEE. CDR3 length: 14 residues. V lost 0 bases to trimming and J lost 8 bases; unmatched junction nucleotides: 4. The CDR3 is CASSVGQGEEKLFF. The CDR3 coding sequence is TGTGCCAGCAGCGTAGGGCAGGGGGAAGAAAAACTGTTTTTT.

This rearrangement joins TRBV3-1 (or the pseudogene TRBV3-2) to TRBJ1-2; possible D gene TRBD1, 5 bases. CDR1 LGHDT and CDR2 YNNKEL come from the germline V gene (reference sequence). This CDR3 has 14 residues. V lost 6 bases to trimming and J lost 3 bases, with 14 bases between them. The CDR3 loop is CASRRQGADYGYTF. CDR3 DNA: TGTGCCAGCAGGCGACAAGGGGCGGACTATGGCTACACCTTC.

The chain has TRBV27 and TRBJ2-6; D not certain. Trimming shortened V by 4 bases and J by 1 base, and 5 bases separated the two germline ends. This CDR3 is built from 14 residues. The germline gives CDR1 MNHEY, CDR2 SMNVEV (reference sequence). The CDR3 loop is CASSSFSGANVLTF. The CDR3 nucleotides are TGTGCCAGCAGTTCGTTTTCTGGGGCCAACGTCCTGACTTTC.

The chain employs TRBV7-8 and TRBJ1-1, with unresolved D. V was shortened by 6 bases and J by 0 bases, with 14 bases between the two germline ends. Germline V gene data show CDR1 as SGHVS and CDR2 as FQNEAQ. There are 15 residues in the CDR3. CDR3 sequence reads: CASSPEVVLNTEAFF. CDR3 coding DNA: TGTGCCAGCAGTCCAGAGGTAGTCTTGAACACTGAAGCTTTCTTT.

This clone was recorded only once. The rearrangement links TRBV4-2 to TRBJ1-4; 9 bases fit TRBD1. Germline assignment: CDR1 LGHNA and CDR2 YNFKEQ. After removal of 8 bases from V and 7 bases from J, the junction contained 8 bases not matched to a gene. The CDR3 covers 14 residues. The CDR3 sequence: CASGPDRGGEKLFF. The CDR3 nucleotides read TGTGCCAGCGGCCCGGACAGGGGCGGTGAAAAACTGTTTTTT.

The chain uses TRBV2 and TRBJ2-7; D remains unclear. V lost 5 bases and J 1 base, leaving 3 bases between the germline ends. Germline lookup yields CDR1 SNHLY and CDR2 FYNNEI. The length of the CDR3 is 11 residues. The CDR3 DNA reads as TGTGCCAGCAGTCTATCCTACGAGCAGTACTTC. Translating it yields CASSLSYEQYF.

V and J are TRBV9 and TRBJ1-1; D gene uncertain. Per the germline V gene, CDR1 is SGDLS and CDR2 is YYNGEE. The CDR3 sequence is 13 residues long. Trimming left V 0 bases short and J 1 base short, with 4 bases between. For the CDR3, the DNA is TGTGCCAGCAGCGTAGCCAAGAACACTGAAGCTTTCTTT. This encodes CASSVAKNTEAFF.

This chain joins TRBV7-2 and TRBJ2-5; possibly TRBD2 for D (7 bases). CDR1 and CDR2 (germline): SGHTA, FQGNSA. Trimming removed 2 bases at V and 5 bases at J, with 15 bases between. The length of the CDR3 is 15 residues. This chain's CDR3 is CASSLLGGGAETQYF. The DNA of the CDR3 is TGTGCCAGCAGCTTACTGGGCGGGGGCGCGGAGACCCAGTACTTC.

This chain joins TRBV4-3 and TRBJ2-3; D is undetermined. The V end was cut by 0 bases, the J end by 6 bases, with 10 bases between. This CDR3 comprises 14 residues. CDR1 and CDR2 from the germline V gene are LGHNA and YSLEER. CDR3 in DNA: TGCGCCAGCAGCCAAGATAGGGAAGGGGATACGCAGTATTTT. Encoded protein: CASSQDREGDTQYF.

The chain is built from TRBV11-3 and TRBJ2-7, with 9 bases aligning to TRBD2. J was trimmed by 2 bases and V by 4 bases; bases with no gene match: 21. The CDR3 has 20 residues. Germline assignment: CDR1 SGHNT and CDR2 YENEEA. This chain's CDR3 is CASSSGGAGGPVNATYEQYF. CDR3 nucleotide sequence: TGTGCCAGCAGCTCCGGCGGGGCGGGGGGGCCAGTTAACGCAACCTACGAGCAGTACTTC.

Details on this clone: This same CDR3 is encoded by further DNA sequences in the sample. The V gene is TRBV5-1, the J gene TRBJ2-5; D unresolved. V lost 2 bases and J lost 2, with 1 base in between. The V gene's germline CDR1 is SGHRS and CDR2 YFSETQ. This CDR3 comprises 11 residues. CDR3 in DNA: TGCGCCAGCAGCTTTCAAGAGACCCAGTACTTC. It encodes CASSFQETQYF.

The table lists this clone with a count of one. The chain joins TRBV5-1 to TRBJ2-1, with TRBD2 matching 9 bases. Germline V gene sequence: CDR1 SGHRS, CDR2 YFSETQ. Trimming cost V 4 bases and J 8 bases; bases outside gene matches: 19. The length of the CDR3 is 18 residues. The CDR3 protein is CASSLRPGTSSRRDEQFF. The CDR3 bases are TGCGCCAGCAGCCTGAGACCCGGGACTAGCTCGCGAAGGGATGAGCAGTTCTTC.

This chain joins TRBV6-2 or TRBV6-3 and TRBJ1-4; D gene unclear. The CDR3 length is 14 residues. From germline, CDR1 is MNHEY and CDR2 SVGEGT. V lost 5 bases to trimming and J lost 1 base, with 8 bases between them. This chain's CDR3 is CASSPLRTNEKLFF. The CDR3 DNA reads TGTGCCAGCAGTCCCTTGCGAACTAATGAAAAACTGTTTTTT.

The CDR3 reads CASSSTGRNTGELFF. In DNA form, the CDR3 reads TGTGCCAGCAGCTCGACCGGCAGAAACACCGGGGAGCTGTTTTTT. The genes are TRBV7-8 and TRBJ2-2; D call uncertain. V was clipped by 4 bases and J by 2 bases, with 11 bases between them. CDR3 length: 15 residues. Per germline, CDR1 SGHVS and CDR2 FQNEAQ.

V and J are TRBV5-4 and TRBJ2-7; TRBD2 matches 9 bases. Trimming at V came to 4 bases and at J to 0 bases, leaving 5 bases not matched to a gene. The CDR3 runs 15 residues. The germline CDR1 and CDR2 sequences are SGHNT and YYREEE (reference sequence). The DNA for the CDR3 is TGTGCCAGCAGCCTTAGCGGGAGCCTCTCCTACGAGCAGTACTTC. Protein product: CASSLSGSLSYEQYF. Full variable domain (missing parts from reference TRBV5-4 and TRBJ2-7): ETGVTQSPTHLIKTRGQQVTLRCSSQSGHNTVSWYQQALGQGPQFIFQYYREEENGRGNFPPRFSGLQFPNYSSELNVNALELDDSALYLCASSLSGSLSYEQYFGPGTRLTVT.

This clone has only a few counts. The chain combines TRBV6-5 with TRBJ2-2; D not certain. Germline V gene sequence: CDR1 MNHEY, CDR2 SVGAGI. This CDR3 has 15 amino acids. Trimming removed 6 bases at V and 7 bases at J, with 18 bases between. The DNA for the CDR3 is TGTGCCAGCAGCCTTGAACTATCCGCACTCGGGGAGCTGTTTTTT. Amino acids: CASSLELSALGELFF.

In regard to this clone: One end of the junction is discordant with germline, which a read error may explain. V and J are TRBV15 and TRBJ1-5, with 7 bases aligning to TRBD1. The germline V gene has CDR1 LNHNV and CDR2 YYDKDF (reference sequence). The CDR3 sequence is 16 residues long. The CDR3 sequence is CATSGEGNRGNQPQHF. CDR3 DNA sequence: TGTGCCACCAGCGGAGAGGGGAACAGGGGAAATCAGCCCCAGCATTTT.

This sequence joins TRBV28 and TRBJ2-7; 9 bases match TRBD2. CDR1 is MDHEN, CDR2 SYDVKM, per germline. V gave up 6 bases and J gave up 3 bases; unmatched junction bases: 6. The CDR3 covers 14 residues. The DNA of the CDR3 is TGTGCCAGCAGGGGGGGACTAGCCCTCTACGAGCAGTACTTC. Its translation is CASRGGLALYEQYF.

The chain employs TRBV19 and TRBJ1-1; D remains unclear. Germline assignment: CDR1 LNHDA and CDR2 SQIVND (reference sequence). With 5 bases removed from V and 1 base from J, the gap between germline ends came to 14 bases. This CDR3 contains 15 residues. The CDR3 region is CASSRAGAQNTEAFF. In nucleotides, the CDR3 is TGTGCCAGTAGTCGTGCGGGAGCCCAGAACACTGAAGCTTTCTTT.

The chain carries TRBV5-1 and TRBJ2-6; either TRBD1 or TRBD2 may fit D (5 bases each). V was pared by 8 bases and J by 1 base, with 19 bases between. Germline values: CDR1 SGHRS, CDR2 YFSETQ. The length of the CDR3 is 17 residues. This chain's CDR3 is CASYPGTGRSGANVLTF. The DNA of the CDR3 is TGCGCCAGTTACCCCGGGACGGGACGTTCTGGGGCCAACGTCCTGACTTTC. The full variable domain, with the rest looked up from reference TRBV5-1 and TRBJ2-6, is KAGVTQTPRYLIKTRGQQVTLSCSPISGHRSVSWYQQTPGQGLQFLFEYFSETQRNKGNFPGRFSGRQFSNSRSEMNVSTLELGDSALYLCASYPGTGRSGANVLTFGAGSRLTVL.